This record covers a single T cell receptor (beta chain). The antigen is undetermined. Systemic immunosuppression or a history of autoimmune disease excluded patients. This sample was included in a study of OX40 agonist ivuxolimab in advanced cancers. About the study: Each patient was given ivuxolimab into a vein every 2 weeks, at 0.01 to 10 mg/kg. Findings and caveats of the study: At 0.1 to 3.0 mg/kg, clonal expansion of CD4+ and CD8+ blood T cells had occurred by week 6. Mean expanded clone counts were higher in CD8+ than CD4+ T cells.

The CDR3 is 13 amino acids. V lost 7 bases and J lost 6; bases outside the gene matches: 3. Germline-derived CDR1 and CDR2 are MNHNY and SVGAGI (reference sequence). Repertoires were generated with immunoSEQ multiplex PCR, while TCRdb's copy carries only in-frame clones and drops some. The data contain under 95,000 clones, about 84% of them seen just once; the ten biggest clones take up approximately 7%. The sequences come from CD4+ or CD8+ T cells sorted from blood, collected in a trial of the OX40 agonist ivuxolimab. This receptor was identified in an adult with an advanced solid tumor such as melanoma, head and neck, liver or kidney cancer. The chain couples TRBV6-6 to TRBJ1-6; TRBD1 matches 7 bases. The CDR3 DNA sequence: TGTGCCAGCAAACCAGGGGGTAATTCACCCCTCCACTTT. This codes for CASKPGGNSPLHF.